The entry that follows covers one T cell receptor beta chain sequence. The antigen is unknown. The data were produced by immunoSEQ multiplex PCR, yet TCRdb's version contains in-frame clones alone and is incomplete. This sample carries 4,000 to 5,500 clones, 66% of them seen once, and the ten largest clones take approximately 42%. This specimen comes from a study of CD8 T cell repertoires and HIV-1 epitope variants. Whole-study results and caveats: Beta chains alone show antigen proliferation, not cytokine profile or function.

The CDR3 is made up of 13 amino acids. V lost 4 bases to trimming and J lost 7 bases; unmatched junction nucleotides: 5. Germline V lookup: CDR1 SGHVS, CDR2 FNYEAQ. This sequence originates from a male donor with HIV. This chain connects TRBV7-6 to TRBJ2-7, with 9 positions matching TRBD1. Sequenced material: cultured CD8+ T cells derived from PBMCs. In DNA form, the CDR3 reads TGTGCCAGCAGCTGGGACAGGGCGGGGGAGCAGTACTTC. Its protein is CASSWDRAGEQYF.